This T cell receptor (beta chain) was profiled in a study of T-cell memory formation after mild COVID-19 (dated by TCRdb to the early 2020s). Notes on the research overall: TCR sequence clusters from the two donors were largely donor specific. Two young, previously healthy adult volunteers made up the cohort, one male and one female. Longitudinal TCRalpha and TCRbeta repertoire sequencing tracked T-cell clones expanding and contracting after mild COVID-19 in a couple of donors.

Instrument on record: Illumina NovaSeq 6000. cDNA libraries for TCRalpha and TCRbeta were prepared by 5'RACE using constant-segment primers, with sample barcodes and unique molecular identifiers added. RNA was extracted from every sample with Trizol reagent. The libraries were amplified in two PCR steps, and the second step added a second sample barcode and Illumina TruSeq adapters. Libraries were sequenced on an Illumina NovaSeq with 2 x 150 bp paired-end reads. From the authors' description of their analysis: With migec v1.2.7, reads were demultiplexed and then collapsed into UMI-guided consensus sequences. Using mixcr v2.1.11, the UMI consensuses were aligned to TRA and TRB V and J templates and assembled into clonotypes. A clonotype was counted as expanded or contracted only when both edgeR and NoisET called the clonotype significant, with the noise models trained on biological replicates. For edgeR calls, the cutoffs were a false discovery rate-adjusted p below 0.01 and a log2 fold-change threshold of 1. As an exploratory analysis of dynamics, max-normalized trajectories of the 1000 most abundant clonotypes were examined with PCA combined with hierarchical clustering. Separately sequenced CD4+ and CD8+ repertoires were used to assign a CD4 or CD8 phenotype to each responding clone. The public reads were reprocessed in TCRdb via fastp at Q25 and MiXCR, keeping in-frame beta chains. Rows are combined by CDR3 protein, so each entry shows the most common genes and DNA. TCRdb assigned the V and J calls; the authors' analysis was not used. The sample contains 250,000 to 300,000 distinct CDR3 sequences, roughly 8% of them found a single time. The ten largest clonotypes hold approximately 22% of the sample.

In its sample, this clonotype was seen many times. Its antigen is not yet known. Per-base qualities were not stored, and no clone one base away is much larger. Paper-wide results and their limitations: Only two mild cases were covered by the study, and larger cohorts that include severe cases with pre-infection samples were considered necessary. The second-wave clones that peaked on day 37 were not confirmed to be SARS-CoV-2 specific. From day 15 to 85, contracting clones showed balanced CD4/CD8 phenotypes, whereas a second wave of clones that expanded from day 15 to 37 leaned towards CD4+. The detection of some responding clones in pre-infection memory suggests that pre-existing cross-reactive memory T cells joined the SARS-CoV-2 response. Contracting CD4+ clones appeared mostly in the CM and EM memory subsets, whereas CD8+ clones were enriched in EMRA.

PBMCs were isolated by Ficoll-Paque density gradient centrifugation. The receptor was derived from a man younger than 30 who had mild COVID-19 (a few samples of this study predate the infection). The sample titles of this study are shuffled in the database, so cell type and time point are left out; the donor was told from shared clones. Sequenced input: PBMCs or a T cell subset sorted from them (not recorded which).

The CDR3 protein sequence reads: CASSTRSGRTEAFF. The DNA sequence is as follows: TGTGCCAGCAGCACACGCAGCGGGAGGACTGAAGCTTTCTTT. The rearranged segments are TRBV7-9 and TRBJ1-1; the D gene is not confidently resolved. There are 14 amino acids in the CDR3, from cysteine to phenylalanine inclusive. CDR3 DNA is the only sequence kept; it has 42 bases, read in frame from the first base. CDR1 and CDR2, looked up from the germline V gene (reference sequence), are SEHNR and FQNEAQ. V loses 5 bases, J loses 5 bases, and the germline ends lie 15 bases apart.